Each of the 23 T cell receptor beta chains below was sequenced from the same sample in a study of neurological immune-mediated disorders. Time point: longitudinal time-point 3. TCRdb re-analysed the 5' RACE reads in MiXCR, keeping a single row per CDR3 protein. The sample has 84,000 or so distinct CDR3 sequences, about 4% seen once. Sequencing was done on a sample of PBMCs. The receptor set was obtained from a woman aged 55-70 years with multiple sclerosis.

In this sample, this clonotype turned up many times. The chain couples TRBV7-7 to TRBJ2-1, with TRBD2 as a possible D gene (5 bases). The CDR3 spans 15 residues. The germline CDR1 and CDR2 sequences are SSHAT and FNYEAQ (reference sequence). Trimming shortened V by 1 base and J by 0 bases, and 7 bases separated the two germline ends. The CDR3 DNA reads as TGTGCCAGCAGCTTAGAGAGCGGCTCCTACAATGAGCAGTTCTTC. It translates to CASSLESGSYNEQFF.

This clonotype has at least ten counts. J is TRBJ1-2 and V is TRBV14, with D unresolved. Looked up from germline, CDR1 is SGHDN and CDR2 is FVKESK. Trimming stripped 5 bases from V and 2 bases from J, with 12 bases between. This CDR3 has 14 amino acids. The DNA of the CDR3 is TGTGCCAGCAGCGAAGCGGCCAGAAACTATGGCTACACCTTC. Translated: CASSEAARNYGYTF. The whole variable domain, filled in from reference TRBV14 and TRBJ1-2, reads EAGVTQFPSHSVIEKGQTVTLRCDPISGHDNLYWYRRVMGKEIKFLLHFVKESKQDESGMPNNRFLAERTGGTYSTLKVQPAELEDSGVYFCASSEAARNYGYTFGSGTRLTVV.

This clonotype was picked up many times. The rearrangement links TRBV20-1 to TRBJ2-7, with TRBD2 identical over 8 bases. Germline CDR1 is DFQATT and CDR2 is SNEGSKA (reference sequence). The CDR3 length is 14 residues. The junction had 8 bases not matched to a gene; V was cut back by 5 bases and J by 2 bases. The CDR3 region has the DNA TGCAGTGCTCCCCTCGGGAGGGGAACCTACGAGCAGTACTTC. It translates to CSAPLGRGTYEQYF.

This clonotype was picked up many times. The chain uses TRBV29-1 and TRBJ1-1; 9 bases align to TRBD1. The CDR3 extends over 13 amino acids. The germline gives CDR1 SQVTM, CDR2 ANQGSEA. The CDR3 protein is CRVGGTGPSEAFF. CDR3 in DNA: TGCAGGGTGGGGGGGACAGGGCCGTCTGAAGCTTTCTTT.

This clonotype has at least ten counts. The chain has TRBV11-3 and TRBJ2-5; TRBD2 aligns across 11 bases. J lost 1 base, V lost 5 bases, and 9 bases had no gene match. Germline CDR1 SGHNT, CDR2 YENEEA. The CDR3 contains 17 residues. CDR3 in amino acids: CASSPGLAETFQETQYF. CDR3 bases: TGTGCCAGCAGCCCGGGACTAGCGGAGACATTCCAAGAGACCCAGTACTTC.

This clonotype was seen many times. The chain combines TRBV5-1 with TRBJ2-7; no clear D gene. V was trimmed by 2 bases and J by 1 base, leaving 10 bases between them. This CDR3 is 14 amino acids long. The germline gives CDR1 SGHRS, CDR2 YFSETQ. CDR3 DNA sequence: TGCGCCAGCAGCTTTGGTAAAGAATCCTACGAGCAGTACTTC. Residues: CASSFGKESYEQYF.

This clonotype was picked up many times. V usage is TRBV6-1 and J usage is TRBJ1-5; the D gene is possibly TRBD1 (6 bases). The CDR3 runs 15 residues. The ends were cut back, 5 bases at V and 5 bases at J, with 16 bases in the middle. Germline CDR1 is MNHNS and CDR2 is SASEGT. As DNA, the CDR3 is TGTGCCAGCAGTAAAGGAGGGGGGAGGGATCAGCCCCAGCATTTT. It codes for CASSKGGGRDQPQHF.

This clonotype was seen many times. This chain uses TRBV20-1 with TRBJ1-2, with 9 bases identical to TRBD1. Germline V gene sequence: CDR1 DFQATT, CDR2 SNEGSKA (reference sequence). The J segment lost 6 bases and the V segment lost 7 bases, leaving 6 bases of the junction unmatched. This CDR3 contains 12 residues. For the CDR3, the DNA is TGCAGTGGACCCGACAGGGGGAATGGCTACACCTTC. As protein: CSGPDRGNGYTF.

This clonotype was picked up many times. The chain couples TRBV5-1 to TRBJ2-1, with a possible D match to TRBD1 (5 bases). Trimming shortened V by 4 bases and J by 0 bases, and 11 bases separated the two germline ends. CDR1 and CDR2 (germline): SGHRS, YFSETQ. CDR3 size: 15 residues. CDR3 nucleotide sequence: TGCGCCAGCAGCGGCGGTGGGGCCTCCTACAATGAGCAGTTCTTC. Translated, it gives CASSGGGASYNEQFF.

This clonotype was seen many times. The gene calls are TRBV7-2 and TRBJ1-2, with TRBD1 matching over 7 bases. Looked up from germline, CDR1 is SGHTA and CDR2 is FQGNSA. This CDR3 is built from 14 residues. V lost 2 bases, J lost 4 bases, and 4 bases stayed unmatched. This chain's CDR3 is CASSLQGGFYGYTF. The CDR3 nucleotides read TGTGCCAGCAGCTTACAGGGGGGATTCTATGGCTACACCTTC.

This clonotype was seen ten or more times. The chain employs TRBV5-5 and TRBJ1-2; D may be TRBD1 (6 bases). V was pared by 4 bases and J by 1 base, with 14 bases between. From germline, CDR1 is SGHKS and CDR2 YYEKEE (reference sequence). CDR3 size: 15 residues. The CDR3, as DNA: TGTGCCAGCAGCCCCGGGGGGGCGATTAACTATGGCTACACCTTC. This translates into CASSPGGAINYGYTF.

This clonotype appeared many times. The CDR3 nucleotides are TGTGCCAGCAGTACAGAGACCGGGGAGCTGTTTTTT. Translating it yields CASSTETGELFF. The V and J genes are TRBV12-3 or TRBV12-4 and TRBJ2-2; D is unclear. The CDR3 spans 12 residues. V was pared by 5 bases and J by 5 bases, with 6 bases between.

At least ten counts were recorded for this clonotype. This sequence joins TRBV14 and TRBJ2-5; no reliable D call. The CDR3 runs 15 residues. CDR1 is SGHDN, CDR2 FVKESK, per germline. V was clipped by 0 bases and J by 5 bases, with 13 bases between them. The CDR3 DNA reads as TGTGCCAGCAGCCAAGATGGGCTAGTATCCGAGACCCAGTACTTC. This sequence encodes CASSQDGLVSETQYF.

This clonotype was counted ten times or more. V usage is TRBV6-1 and J usage is TRBJ1-3, with D possibly TRBD1 on 6 matching bases. The germline V gene encodes CDR1 MNHNS and CDR2 SASEGT. V was clipped by 2 bases and J by 2 bases, with 10 bases between them. The CDR3 loop spans 15 amino acids. Here the CDR3 reads CASSEQGRAGNTIYF. The CDR3 region has the DNA TGTGCCAGCAGTGAACAGGGGAGGGCTGGAAACACCATATATTTT.

This clonotype was found many times. The chain couples TRBV5-1 to TRBJ2-7, with D unresolved. Germline loops: CDR1 SGHRS, CDR2 YFSETQ. The V end lost 4 bases, the J end lost 0 bases, and 14 bases lay between the germline ends. The CDR3 length is 15 residues. The CDR3, as DNA: TGCGCCAGCAGCCCCCTCGGTGAACCCTCCTACGAGCAGTACTTC. Translating gives CASSPLGEPSYEQYF.

This clonotype appeared many times. This chain joins TRBV2 and TRBJ2-2; TRBD2 matches at 8 bases. The CDR3 runs 15 residues. Trimming at V came to 2 bases and at J to 3 bases, leaving 2 bases not matched to a gene. Germline V lookup: CDR1 SNHLY, CDR2 FYNNEI. The CDR3 spells CASSEHGGDTGELFF. In DNA, the CDR3 is TGTGCCAGCAGTGAACACGGGGGGGACACCGGGGAGCTGTTTTTT.

This clonotype has a count of ten or more. The rearrangement joins TRBV4-2 to TRBJ1-3; no clear D. V was shortened by 8 bases and J by 0 bases, with 14 bases between the two germline ends. The germline CDR1 and CDR2 sequences are LGHNA and YNFKEQ. The CDR3 consists of 15 residues. The CDR3 sequence is CASFPLALSGNTIYF. The CDR3 DNA reads TGTGCCAGCTTCCCATTGGCTCTCTCTGGAAACACCATATATTTT.

This clonotype was counted at least ten times. V usage is TRBV3-1 and J usage is TRBJ1-2; D is possibly TRBD1 (5 bases). V lost 5 bases, J lost 4 bases, and 11 bases lay in between. Germline-derived CDR1 and CDR2 are LGHDT and YNNKEL (reference sequence). This CDR3 is 13 amino acids long. The CDR3, as DNA: TGTGCCAGCAGCTTGACAGACTTCTATGGCTACACCTTC. Translation gives CASSLTDFYGYTF.

This clonotype was counted ten times or more. This chain joins TRBV27 and TRBJ2-1, with D possibly being TRBD2 (5 bases). The V and J ends lost 7 bases and 4 bases respectively, with 17 bases between them. Germline assignment: CDR1 MNHEY and CDR2 SMNVEV (reference sequence). The length of the CDR3 is 15 residues. Here the CDR3 reads CASTLIEGLYNEQFF. CDR3 nucleotide sequence: TGTGCCAGCACTCTGATAGAAGGACTTTACAATGAGCAGTTCTTC.

Ten or more counts support this clonotype. The chain links TRBV20-1 to TRBJ2-1, with 9 bases matching TRBD1. V gave up 0 bases and J gave up 5 bases; unmatched junction bases: 8. From germline, CDR1 is DFQATT and CDR2 SNEGSKA (reference sequence). This CDR3 contains 16 residues. The chain's CDR3 is CSAREEVTGGNNEQFF. CDR3 DNA sequence: TGCAGTGCTAGAGAGGAGGTAACAGGGGGCAACAATGAGCAGTTCTTC.

This clonotype has ten or more counts. This chain uses TRBV20-1 with TRBJ2-2, with 10 bases fitting TRBD2. Germline CDR1 is DFQATT and CDR2 is SNEGSKA (reference sequence). The V gene end was trimmed by 1 base and the J gene end by 5 bases; junction bases not matched to a gene: 4. CDR3 size: 15 residues. The chain's CDR3 is CSARGAGGLTGELFF. The DNA for the CDR3 is TGCAGTGCTAGAGGAGCGGGGGGGCTAACCGGGGAGCTGTTTTTT.

The table lists this clonotype with many counts. The genes are TRBV7-8 and TRBJ1-6; 11 nucleotides line up with TRBD1. Germline V gives CDR1 SGHVS, CDR2 FQNEAQ. The V and J ends lost 1 base and 6 bases, in that order; junction bases with no gene match: 2. The CDR3 runs 16 residues. The CDR3 sequence: CASSLVGTGGNSPLHF. The CDR3 bases are TGTGCCAGCAGCTTAGTTGGGACAGGGGGTAATTCACCCCTCCACTTT. Combining the CDR3 with reference TRBV7-8 and TRBJ1-6 gives the whole variable domain GAGVSQSPRYKVAKRGQDVALRCDPISGHVSLFWYQQALGQGPEFLTYFQNEAQLDKSGLPSDRFFAERPEGSVSTLKIQRTQQEDSAVYLCASSLVGTGGNSPLHFGNGTRLTVT.

This clonotype appeared many times. This chain links TRBV7-6 with TRBJ2-7, with D perhaps matching TRBD2 (5 bases). This CDR3 region has 14 residues. Trimming left V 6 bases short and J 2 bases short, with 14 bases between. Germline loops: CDR1 SGHVS, CDR2 FNYEAQ. This CDR3 reads CASSNREGAYEQYF. In DNA, the CDR3 is TGTGCCAGCAGTAACCGTGAGGGAGCCTACGAGCAGTACTTC.